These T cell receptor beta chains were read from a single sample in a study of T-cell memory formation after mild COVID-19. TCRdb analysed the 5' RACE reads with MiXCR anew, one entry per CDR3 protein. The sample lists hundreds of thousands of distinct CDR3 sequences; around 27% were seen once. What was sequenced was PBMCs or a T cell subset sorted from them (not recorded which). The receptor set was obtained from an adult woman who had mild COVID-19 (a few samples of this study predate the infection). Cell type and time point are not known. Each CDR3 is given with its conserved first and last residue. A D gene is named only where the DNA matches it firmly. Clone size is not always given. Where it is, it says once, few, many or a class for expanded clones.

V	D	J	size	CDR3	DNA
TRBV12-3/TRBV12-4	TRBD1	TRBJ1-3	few	CASSWTGGFGNTIYF	TGTGCCAGCAGTTGGACAGGGGGCTTTGGAAACACCATATATTTT
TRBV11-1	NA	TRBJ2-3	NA	CASSLWRSSTDTQYF	TGTGCCAGCAGCTTATGGAGGTCATCCACAGATACGCAGTATTTT
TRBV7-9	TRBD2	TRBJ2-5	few	CASSYSGSVRETQYF	TGTGCCAGCAGCTATAGCGGGAGTGTTAGGGAGACCCAGTACTTC
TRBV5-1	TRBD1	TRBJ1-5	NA	CVSSLGQGGGQPQHF	TGCGTCAGCAGCTTGGGACAGGGTGGGGGTCAGCCCCAGCATTTT
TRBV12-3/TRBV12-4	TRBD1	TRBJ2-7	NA	CASSTRRDRETYEQYF	TGTGCCAGCAGTACCAGACGGGACAGGGAGACCTACGAGCAGTACTTC
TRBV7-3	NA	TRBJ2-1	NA	CASSLRSRVAEGDNEQFF	TGTGCCAGCAGCTTAAGATCAAGGGTAGCGGAGGGGGACAATGAGCAGTTCTTC
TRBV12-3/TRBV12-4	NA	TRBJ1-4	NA	CASSLDPVGGEKLFF	TGTGCCAGCAGCTTGGACCCGGTCGGGGGTGAAAAACTGTTTTTT
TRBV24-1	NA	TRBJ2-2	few	CATSDLVAGPNTGELFF	TGTGCCACCAGTGATTTGGTGGCAGGCCCGAACACCGGGGAGCTGTTTTTT
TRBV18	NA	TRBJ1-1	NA	CASSGDSVVSEAFF	TGTGCCAGCTCCGGGGATTCTGTGGTGTCTGAAGCTTTCTTT
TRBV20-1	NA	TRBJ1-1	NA	CSARDLIVAFF	TGCAGTGCTAGAGATTTAATCGTCGCTTTCTTT
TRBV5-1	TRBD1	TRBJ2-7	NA	CASSLQGVTTYEQYF	TGCGCCAGCAGCTTGCAGGGGGTTACCACCTACGAGCAGTACTTC
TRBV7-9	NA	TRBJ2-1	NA	CASSLSFYEQFF	TGTGCCAGCAGCTTAAGTTTCTATGAGCAGTTCTTC
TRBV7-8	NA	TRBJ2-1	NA	CASSLSSGVGYNEQFF	TGTGCCAGCAGCTTATCCTCGGGAGTCGGCTACAATGAGCAGTTCTTC
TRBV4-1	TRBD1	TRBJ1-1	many	CASSQSRDRVFFSPNTEAFF	TGCGCCAGCAGCCAATCCCGGGACAGGGTGTTTTTTTCTCCGAACACTGAAGCTTTCTTT
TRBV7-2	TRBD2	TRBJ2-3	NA	CASSSEGLSGDTQYF	TGTGCCAGCAGCTCCGAGGGACTATCGGGAGATACGCAGTATTTT
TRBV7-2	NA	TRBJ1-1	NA	CASSPGNPRPPEAFF	TGTGCCAGCAGCCCGGGAAATCCTAGACCCCCTGAAGCTTTCTTT
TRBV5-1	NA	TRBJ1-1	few	CASRLNTSPNTEAFF	TGCGCCAGCAGATTAAACACCTCCCCGAACACTGAAGCTTTCTTT
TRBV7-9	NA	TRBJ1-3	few	CASSSPTGIRNTIYF	TGTGCCAGCAGCTCCCCCACAGGGATACGGAACACCATATATTTT
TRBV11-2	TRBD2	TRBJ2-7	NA	CASSLDSRLAGRPYEQYF	TGTGCCAGCAGCTTAGATAGCCGGCTAGCGGGACGACCCTACGAGCAGTACTTC
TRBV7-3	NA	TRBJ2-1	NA	CASSLLAGLQCGQFF	TGTGCCAGCAGCTTATTGGCGGGCCTACAGTGTGGGCAGTTCTTC
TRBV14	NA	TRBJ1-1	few	CASSQAVAGTEAFF	TGTGCCAGCAGCCAAGCGGTGGCGGGCACTGAAGCTTTCTTT
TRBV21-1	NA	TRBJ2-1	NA	CASSNAGTVCTNEQFF	TGTGCCAGCAGCAACGCCGGGACAGTCTGTACCAATGAGCAGTTCTTC
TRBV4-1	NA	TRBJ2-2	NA	CASTRTLAGELFF	TGCGCCAGCACCCGTACCTTAGCCGGGGAGCTGTTTTTT
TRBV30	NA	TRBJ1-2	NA	CAWSVPAVWGRGYTF	TGTGCCTGGAGTGTACCGGCAGTCTGGGGTCGGGGCTACACCTTC
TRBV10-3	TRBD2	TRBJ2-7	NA	CAIRPLAGSEEQYF	TGTGCCATCAGACCTCTAGCGGGATCGGAAGAGCAGTACTTC
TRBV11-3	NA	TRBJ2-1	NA	CASSLEGGVWYNEQFF	TGTGCCAGCAGCTTGGAGGGAGGAGTGTGGTACAATGAGCAGTTCTTC
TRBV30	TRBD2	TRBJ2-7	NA	CAWSKGLAGAADEQYF	TGTGCCTGGAGTAAGGGACTAGCGGGGGCCGCAGACGAGCAGTACTTC
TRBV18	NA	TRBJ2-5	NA	CASSTGLLETQYF	TGTGCCAGCTCAACGGGACTGCTGGAGACCCAGTACTTC
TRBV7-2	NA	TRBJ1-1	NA	CASSSDSLDTEAFF	TGTGCCAGCAGCTCGGACTCTCTAGACACTGAAGCTTTCTTT
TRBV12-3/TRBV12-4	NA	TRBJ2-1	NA	CASSPRTASIYNEQFF	TGTGCCAGCAGCCCTAGGACCGCATCGATCTACAATGAGCAGTTCTTC
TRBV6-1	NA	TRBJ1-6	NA	CASSSSTVIYNSPLHF	NA
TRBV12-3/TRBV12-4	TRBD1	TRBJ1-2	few	CASSLSGQHYGYTF	TGTGCCAGCAGTTTATCGGGACAGCACTATGGCTACACCTTC
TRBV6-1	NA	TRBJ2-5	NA	CASSGGKTGQETQYF	TGTGCCAGCAGTGGGGGGAAAACCGGACAAGAGACCCAGTACTTC
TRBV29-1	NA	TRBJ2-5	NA	CSVDGWGSGETQYF	TGCAGCGTTGACGGATGGGGGAGTGGAGAGACCCAGTACTTC
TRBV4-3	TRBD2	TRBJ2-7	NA	CASSREWTSGTYEQYF	TGCGCCAGCAGCCGAGAGTGGACTAGCGGCACCTACGAGCAGTACTTC
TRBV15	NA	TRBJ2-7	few	CATSLKIGGSYEQYF	TGTGCCACCAGCCTTAAAATCGGGGGTTCCTACGAGCAGTACTTC
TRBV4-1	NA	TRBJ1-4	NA	CASSQFSWTTNEKLFF	TGCGCCAGCAGCCAATTTTCCTGGACAACTAATGAAAAACTGTTTTTT
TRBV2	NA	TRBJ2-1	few	CASSGGDEQFF	TGTGCCAGCAGTGGTGGGGATGAGCAGTTCTTC
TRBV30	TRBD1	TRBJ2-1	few	CAWSSTGVEQFF	TGTGCCTGGAGTTCAACAGGGGTTGAGCAGTTCTTC
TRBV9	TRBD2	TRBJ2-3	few	CASSHPSSGGYSTDTQYF	TGTGCCAGCAGCCACCCCAGTAGCGGGGGGTATAGCACAGATACGCAGTATTTT
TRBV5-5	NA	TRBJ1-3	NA	CASSRGQKVAGNTIYF	TGTGCCAGCAGCCGAGGACAGAAGGTGGCTGGAAACACCATATATTTT
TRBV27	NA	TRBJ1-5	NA	CASSLQVGQAQHF	TGTGCCAGCAGTTTACAGGTGGGTCAGGCCCAGCATTTT
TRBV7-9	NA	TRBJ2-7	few	CASSKGGAGSSYEQYF	TGTGCCAGCAGTAAAGGGGGGGCAGGGAGCTCCTACGAGCAGTACTTC
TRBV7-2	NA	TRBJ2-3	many	CASSPARTDTQYF	TGTGCCAGCAGCCCTGCTCGCACAGATACGCAGTATTTT
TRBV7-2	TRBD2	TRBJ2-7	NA	CASSLGFTSGSIRQSYEQYF	TGTGCCAGCAGCTTAGGGTTCACTAGCGGGAGCATTAGGCAATCCTACGAGCAGTACTTC
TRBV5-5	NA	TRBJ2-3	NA	CASSLFGGSGTDTQYF	TGTGCCAGCAGCTTGTTCGGGGGATCGGGGACAGATACGCAGTATTTT
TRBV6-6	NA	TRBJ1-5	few	CASSYSRSETNQPQHF	TGTGCCAGCAGTTACTCGAGGTCAGAGACAAATCAGCCCCAGCATTTT
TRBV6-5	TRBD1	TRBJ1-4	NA	CASSYSAGQGKGKLFF	TGTGCCAGCAGTTACTCTGCCGGACAGGGGAAAGGAAAACTGTTTTTT
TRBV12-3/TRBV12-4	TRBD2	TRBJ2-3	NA	CASSRRTSGVVDTQYF	TGTGCCAGCAGTCGGAGAACTAGCGGGGTTGTAGATACGCAGTATTTT
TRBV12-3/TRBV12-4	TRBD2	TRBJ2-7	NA	CASSFGLAVYEQYF	TGTGCCAGCAGTTTTGGGCTAGCGGTCTACGAGCAGTACTTC
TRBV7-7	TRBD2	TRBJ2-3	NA	CASSLGTSVTDTQYF	TGTGCTAGCAGCTTAGGGACTAGCGTCACAGATACGCAGTATTTT
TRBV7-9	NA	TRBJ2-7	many	CASSLGDAGSRYEQYF	TGTGCCAGCAGCTTAGGGGATGCGGGGAGTAGGTACGAGCAGTACTTC